This note documents a single TCR beta chain sequence. Antigen: not known. Clones were read by immunoSEQ multiplex PCR, and TCRdb kept only the in-frame ones, dropping some. This sample yields 35,000 to 45,000 clones, of which around 80% are seen a single time; about 3.2% belongs to the top ten. CDR3 length: 14 amino acids. The V end was cut by 3 bases, the J end by 1 base, with 6 bases between. From germline, CDR1 is MNHEY and CDR2 SMNVEV (reference sequence). The record originates from a study of somatic mutations in cytotoxic T cells in rheumatoid arthritis. Study-level points and caveats: Of some 67 patients, seven or eight had a largest CD8+ clone that exceeded 20% of CD8+ cells. TRBV07 showed slight underrepresentation in rheumatoid arthritis patients, unadjusted for multiple comparisons. The CD8+ clonality of rheumatoid arthritis patients increased with age, whereas that of healthy controls did not. There was no knowledge of the antigen targets of the expanded CD8+ clones.

The specimen was CD8+ T cells sorted from blood. The receptor's source is a man between 35 and 55 years old in good health. This chain uses TRBV27 with TRBJ2-2; D not resolved. The CDR3 coding sequence is TGTGCCAGCAGTTTGCTCTTGAACACCGGGGAGCTGTTTTTT. Translation: CASSLLLNTGELFF.